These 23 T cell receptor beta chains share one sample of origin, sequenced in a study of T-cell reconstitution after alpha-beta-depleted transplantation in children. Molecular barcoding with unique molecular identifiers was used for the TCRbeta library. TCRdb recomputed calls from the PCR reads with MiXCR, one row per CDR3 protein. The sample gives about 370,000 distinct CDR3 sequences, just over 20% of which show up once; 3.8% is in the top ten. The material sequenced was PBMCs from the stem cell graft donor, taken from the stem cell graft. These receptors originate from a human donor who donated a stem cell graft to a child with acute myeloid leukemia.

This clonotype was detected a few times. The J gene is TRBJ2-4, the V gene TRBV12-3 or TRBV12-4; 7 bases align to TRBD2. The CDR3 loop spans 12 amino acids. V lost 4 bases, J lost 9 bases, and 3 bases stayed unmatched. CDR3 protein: CASSSGGGIQYF. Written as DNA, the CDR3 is TGTGCCAGCAGTTCTGGGGGGGGCATTCAGTACTTC.

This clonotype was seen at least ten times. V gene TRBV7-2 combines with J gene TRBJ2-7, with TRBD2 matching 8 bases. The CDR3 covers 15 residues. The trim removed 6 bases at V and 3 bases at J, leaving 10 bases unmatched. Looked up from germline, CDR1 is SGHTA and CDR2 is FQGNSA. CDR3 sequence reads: CASSSAGGRIYEQYF. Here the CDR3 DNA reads TGTGCCAGCAGTTCGGCGGGCGGGAGGATCTACGAGCAGTACTTC.

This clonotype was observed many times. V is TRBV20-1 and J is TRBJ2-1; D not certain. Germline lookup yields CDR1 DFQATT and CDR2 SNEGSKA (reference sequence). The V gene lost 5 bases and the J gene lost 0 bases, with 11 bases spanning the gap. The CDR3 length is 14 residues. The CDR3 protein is CSAPPVGSYNEQFF. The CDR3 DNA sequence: TGCAGTGCTCCTCCAGTTGGCTCCTACAATGAGCAGTTCTTC.

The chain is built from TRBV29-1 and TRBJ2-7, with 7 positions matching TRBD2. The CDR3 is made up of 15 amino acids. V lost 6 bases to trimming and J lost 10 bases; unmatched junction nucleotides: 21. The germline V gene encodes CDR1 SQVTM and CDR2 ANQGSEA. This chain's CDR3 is CSVAMPGLESAPQYF. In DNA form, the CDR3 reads TGCAGCGTCGCCATGCCCGGACTAGAATCAGCCCCCCAGTACTTC.

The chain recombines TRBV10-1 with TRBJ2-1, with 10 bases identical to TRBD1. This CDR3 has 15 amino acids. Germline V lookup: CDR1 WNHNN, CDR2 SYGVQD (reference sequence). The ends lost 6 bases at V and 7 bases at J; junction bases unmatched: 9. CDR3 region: CASRTPGQGSNEQFF. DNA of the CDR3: TGCGCCAGCAGAACTCCGGGACAGGGGAGTAATGAGCAGTTCTTC.

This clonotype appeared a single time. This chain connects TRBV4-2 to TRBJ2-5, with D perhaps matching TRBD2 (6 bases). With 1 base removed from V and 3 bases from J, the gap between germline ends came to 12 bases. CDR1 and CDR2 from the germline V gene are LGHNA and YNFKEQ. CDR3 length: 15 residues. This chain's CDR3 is CASSQGAGPEETQYF. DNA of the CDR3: TGTGCCAGCAGCCAAGGGGCGGGGCCCGAAGAGACCCAGTACTTC.

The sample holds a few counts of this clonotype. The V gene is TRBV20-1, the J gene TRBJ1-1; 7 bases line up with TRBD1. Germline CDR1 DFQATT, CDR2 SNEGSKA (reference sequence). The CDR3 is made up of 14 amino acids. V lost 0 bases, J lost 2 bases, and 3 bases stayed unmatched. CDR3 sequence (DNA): TGCAGTGCTAGAGACGGGACAGCTAACACTGAAGCTTTCTTT. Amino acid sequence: CSARDGTANTEAFF.

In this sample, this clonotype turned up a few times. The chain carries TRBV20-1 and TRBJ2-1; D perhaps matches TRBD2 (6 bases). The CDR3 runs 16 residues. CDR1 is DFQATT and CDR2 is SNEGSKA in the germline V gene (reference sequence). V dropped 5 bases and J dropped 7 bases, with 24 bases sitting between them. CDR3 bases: TGCAGTGCTGGGGGTGCCGACGGGAGTTCACCTAATGAGCAGTTCTTC. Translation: CSAGGADGSSPNEQFF.

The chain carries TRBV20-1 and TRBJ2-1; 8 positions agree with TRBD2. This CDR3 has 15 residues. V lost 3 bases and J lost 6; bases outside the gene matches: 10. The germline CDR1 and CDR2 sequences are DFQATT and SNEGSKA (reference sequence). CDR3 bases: TGCAGTGCTAGTCCGGTGGCGGGGGGATTCAATGAGCAGTTCTTC. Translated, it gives CSASPVAGGFNEQFF.

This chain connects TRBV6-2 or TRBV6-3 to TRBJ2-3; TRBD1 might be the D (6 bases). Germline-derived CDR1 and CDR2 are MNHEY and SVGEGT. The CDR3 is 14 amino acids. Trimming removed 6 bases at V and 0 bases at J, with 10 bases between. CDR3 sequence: CASRTGLSTDTQYF. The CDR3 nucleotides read TGTGCCAGCAGAACAGGGTTGAGCACAGATACGCAGTATTTT.

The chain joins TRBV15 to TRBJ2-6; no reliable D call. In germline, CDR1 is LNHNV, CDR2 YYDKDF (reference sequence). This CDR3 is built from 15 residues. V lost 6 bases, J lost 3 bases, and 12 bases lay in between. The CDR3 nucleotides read TGTGCCACCAGTGGTGGTGTTGGTGGGGCCAACGTCCTGACTTTC. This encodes CATSGGVGGANVLTF.

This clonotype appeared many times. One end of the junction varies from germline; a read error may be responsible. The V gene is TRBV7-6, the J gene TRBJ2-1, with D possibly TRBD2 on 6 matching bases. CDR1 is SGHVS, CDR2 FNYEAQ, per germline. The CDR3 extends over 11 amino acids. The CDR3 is CASSLAQTQFF. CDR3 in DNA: TGTGCCAGCAGCCTAGCGCAAACACAGTTCTTC.

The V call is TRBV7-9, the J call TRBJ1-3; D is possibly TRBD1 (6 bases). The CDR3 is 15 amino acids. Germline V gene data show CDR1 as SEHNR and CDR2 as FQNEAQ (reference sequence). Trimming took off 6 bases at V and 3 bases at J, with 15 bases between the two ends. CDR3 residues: CASSGVPGVGNTIYF. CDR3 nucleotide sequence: TGTGCCAGCAGTGGGGTCCCAGGGGTTGGAAACACCATATATTTT. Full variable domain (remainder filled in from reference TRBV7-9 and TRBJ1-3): DTGVSQNPRHKITKRGQNVTFRCDPISEHNRLYWYRQTLGQGPEFLTYFQNEAQLEKSRLLSDRFSAERPKGSFSTLEIQRTEQGDSAMYLCASSGVPGVGNTIYFGEGSWLTVV.

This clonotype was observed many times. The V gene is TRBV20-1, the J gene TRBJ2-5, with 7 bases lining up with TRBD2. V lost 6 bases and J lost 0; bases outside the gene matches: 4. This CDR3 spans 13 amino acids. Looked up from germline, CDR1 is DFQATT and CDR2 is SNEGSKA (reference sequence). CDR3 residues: CSACGTNQETQYF. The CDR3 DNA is TGCAGTGCCTGCGGGACTAACCAAGAGACCCAGTACTTC.

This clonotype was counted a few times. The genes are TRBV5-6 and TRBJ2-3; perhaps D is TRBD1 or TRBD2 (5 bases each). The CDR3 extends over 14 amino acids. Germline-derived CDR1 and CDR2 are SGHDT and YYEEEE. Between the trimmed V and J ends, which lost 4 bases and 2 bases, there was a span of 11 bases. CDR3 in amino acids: CASSGTNPTDTQYF. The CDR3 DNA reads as TGTGCCAGCAGCGGGACCAACCCCACAGATACGCAGTATTTT.

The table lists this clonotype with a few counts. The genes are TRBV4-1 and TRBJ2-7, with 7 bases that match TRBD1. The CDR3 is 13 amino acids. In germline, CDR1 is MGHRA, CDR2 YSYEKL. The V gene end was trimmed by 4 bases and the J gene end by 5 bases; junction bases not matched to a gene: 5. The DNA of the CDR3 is TGCGCCAGCAGCCCGGACAGGCTTAACGAGCAGTACTTC. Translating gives CASSPDRLNEQYF.

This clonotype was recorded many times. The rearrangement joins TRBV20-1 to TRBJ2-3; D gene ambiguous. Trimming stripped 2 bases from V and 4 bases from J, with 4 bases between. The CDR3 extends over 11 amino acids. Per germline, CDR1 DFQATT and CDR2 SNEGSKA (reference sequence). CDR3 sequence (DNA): TGCAGTGCTAGAATCGCAGATACGCAGTATTTT. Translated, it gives CSARIADTQYF.

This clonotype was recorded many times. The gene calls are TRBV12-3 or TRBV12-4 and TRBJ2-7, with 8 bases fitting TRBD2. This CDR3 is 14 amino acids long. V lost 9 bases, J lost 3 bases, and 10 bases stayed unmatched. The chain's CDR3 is CASGKSSGSYEQYF. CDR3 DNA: TGTGCCAGTGGGAAATCCAGCGGGAGCTACGAGCAGTACTTC.

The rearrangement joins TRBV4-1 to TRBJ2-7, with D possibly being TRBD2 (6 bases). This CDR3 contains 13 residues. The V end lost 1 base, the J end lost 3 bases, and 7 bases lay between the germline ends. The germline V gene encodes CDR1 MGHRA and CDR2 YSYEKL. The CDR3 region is CASSQGGGYEQYF. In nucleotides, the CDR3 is TGCGCCAGCAGCCAAGGGGGAGGCTACGAGCAGTACTTC.

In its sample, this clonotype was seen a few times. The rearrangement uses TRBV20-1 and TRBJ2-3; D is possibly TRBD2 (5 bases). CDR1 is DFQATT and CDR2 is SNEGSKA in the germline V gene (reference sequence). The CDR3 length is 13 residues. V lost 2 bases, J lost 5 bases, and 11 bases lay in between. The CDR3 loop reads CSARIQSGDTQYF. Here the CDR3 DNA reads TGCAGTGCTAGAATCCAAAGCGGAGATACGCAGTATTTT.

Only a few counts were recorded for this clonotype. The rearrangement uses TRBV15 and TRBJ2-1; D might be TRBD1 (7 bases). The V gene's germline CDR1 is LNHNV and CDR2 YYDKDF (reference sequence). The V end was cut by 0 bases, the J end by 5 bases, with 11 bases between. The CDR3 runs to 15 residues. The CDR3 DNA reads TGTGCCACCAGCAGAGATGCCAGGGGGGACAATGAGCAGTTCTTC. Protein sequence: CATSRDARGDNEQFF.

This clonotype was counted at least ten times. In nucleotides, the CDR3 is TGCGCCAGCAGCCAAGAAAGACAGGGTCGCCACGAGCAGTACTTC. Protein sequence: CASSQERQGRHEQYF. This chain uses TRBV4-3 with TRBJ2-7; 7 bases fit TRBD1. CDR1 is LGHNA and CDR2 is YSLEER in the germline V gene. The CDR3 extends over 15 amino acids. Germline trimming cut 0 bases from V and 5 bases from J; bases unmatched to any gene: 7.

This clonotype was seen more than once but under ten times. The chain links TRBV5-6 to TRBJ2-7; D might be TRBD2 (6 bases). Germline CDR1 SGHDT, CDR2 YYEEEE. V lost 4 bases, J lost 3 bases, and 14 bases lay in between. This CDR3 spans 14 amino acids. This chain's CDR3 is CASSQVGGDYEQYF. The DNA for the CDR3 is TGTGCCAGCAGCCAGGTAGGCGGGGACTACGAGCAGTACTTC.